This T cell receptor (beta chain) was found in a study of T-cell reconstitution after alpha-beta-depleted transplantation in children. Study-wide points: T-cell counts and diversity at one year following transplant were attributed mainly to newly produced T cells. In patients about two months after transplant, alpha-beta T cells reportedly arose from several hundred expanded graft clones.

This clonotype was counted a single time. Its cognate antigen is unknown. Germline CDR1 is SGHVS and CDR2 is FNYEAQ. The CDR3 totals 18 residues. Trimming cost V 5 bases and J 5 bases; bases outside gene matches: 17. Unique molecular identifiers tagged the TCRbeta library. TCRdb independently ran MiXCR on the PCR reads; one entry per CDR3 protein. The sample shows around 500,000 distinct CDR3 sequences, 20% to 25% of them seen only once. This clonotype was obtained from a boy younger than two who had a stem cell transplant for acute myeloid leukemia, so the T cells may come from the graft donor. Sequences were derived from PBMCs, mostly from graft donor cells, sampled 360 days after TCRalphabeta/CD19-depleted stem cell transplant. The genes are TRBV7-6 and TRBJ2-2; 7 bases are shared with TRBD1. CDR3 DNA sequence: TGTGCCAGCAGCCTACACGGTAGGGGGCCAAGGACGACCGGGGAGCTGTTTTTT. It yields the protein CASSLHGRGPRTTGELFF.